This T cell receptor (beta chain) emerged from a study of radiotherapy plus CTLA-4 blockade in lung cancer. Whole-study context: Objective responses arose in over 15% of patients, and roughly 31% experienced disease control.

TCRdb's copy holds only in-frame clones and misses some; the assay was immunoSEQ multiplex PCR. The sample includes roughly 50,000 clones, approximately 79% of them seen just once. This clone has more than one count but fewer than ten. The study gave focal radiation plus ipilimumab CTLA-4 blockade to patients with chemo-refractory metastatic non-small-cell lung cancer. Germline CDR1 reads SGHNT; CDR2 reads YYREEE (reference sequence). The CDR3 is 15 residues long. Trimming left V 0 bases short and J 0 bases short, with 9 bases between. J is TRBJ1-1 and V is TRBV5-4; unclear D gene. This receptor was identified in a human donor with non-small cell lung cancer who had stable disease on radiotherapy plus ipilimumab. The source material was peripheral blood, sampled from a patient treated with radiotherapy plus ipilimumab. The CDR3 here is CASSLEAGMNTEAFF. CDR3 DNA sequence: TGTGCCAGCAGCTTGGAGGCCGGGATGAACACTGAAGCTTTCTTT.